Listed here are 18 T cell receptor beta chains from one sample, sequenced in a study of T cell clones after liver transplantation. The protocol was immunoSEQ multiplex PCR, while the TCRdb copy is restricted to in-frame clones and leaves out a portion. This repertoire shows 55,000 to 70,000 clones, roughly 92% found once; its top ten account for 0.85% to 1%. Here the sequenced sample was CD4+ T cells from blood, taken roughly 26 months after liver transplant. These receptors were taken from a human patient who received a liver transplant. Some T cells may have originated in the graft donor.

J is TRBJ1-3 and V is TRBV30; 7 nucleotides line up with TRBD1. After removal of 3 bases from V and 3 bases from J, the junction contained 8 bases not matched to a gene. CDR1 is GTSNPN, CDR2 SVGIG, per germline (reference sequence). There are 15 residues in the CDR3. The CDR3, as DNA: TGTGCCTGGAGCAAGAGGGGGCTTAGTGGAAACACCATATATTTT. This sequence encodes CAWSKRGLSGNTIYF.

V is TRBV10-3 and J is TRBJ2-2; 8 bases line up with TRBD2. Unmatched junction bases numbered 4, after V lost 8 bases and J lost 2 bases. The CDR3 runs 14 residues. Germline CDR1 and CDR2: ENHRY and SYGVKD. Written as DNA, the CDR3 is TGTGCCATCCGGACTAGCAGTAACACCGGGGAGCTGTTTTTT. Its protein product is CAIRTSSNTGELFF.

The rearrangement uses TRBV29-1 and TRBJ2-5, with 11 bases matching TRBD2. V trimming: 0 bases; J trimming: 7 bases; junction bases outside the gene matches: 7. The germline V gene encodes CDR1 SQVTM and CDR2 ANQGSEA. The CDR3 is 15 residues long. In DNA form, the CDR3 reads TGCAGCGTTGAAGATACTAGCGGGAGTGGGGGGACCCAGTACTTC. It yields the protein CSVEDTSGSGGTQYF.

V usage is TRBV29-1 and J usage is TRBJ2-5, with a weak D call TRBD2 (6 bases). This CDR3 spans 12 amino acids. From germline, CDR1 is SQVTM and CDR2 ANQGSEA. Trimming took 8 bases from V and 5 from J, leaving 15 bases between them. The CDR3 here is CSIGAGGETQYF. CDR3 in DNA: TGCAGCATAGGGGCCGGAGGGGAGACCCAGTACTTC.

V is TRBV25-1 and J is TRBJ2-5, with D hard to call. Deletions cut 3 bases from V and 5 bases from J, with 10 bases between. The germline gives CDR1 MGHDK, CDR2 SYGVNS. CDR3 size: 13 residues. The chain's CDR3 is CASSEPGRETQYF. DNA of the CDR3: TGTGCCAGCAGTGAGCCAGGAAGGGAGACCCAGTACTTC.

The chain links TRBV25-1 to TRBJ2-2, with D unresolved. The CDR3 length is 12 residues. V dropped 1 base and J dropped 8 bases, with 5 bases sitting between them. Germline assignment: CDR1 MGHDK and CDR2 SYGVNS. In DNA, the CDR3 is TGTGCCAGCAGTGAATGGGTAGGGGAGCTGTTTTTT. As protein: CASSEWVGELFF.

This clone showed up just once. The chain recombines TRBV7-6 with TRBJ2-3; 9 positions agree with TRBD2. This CDR3 region has 15 residues. Germline V gene lookup returns CDR1 SGHVS and CDR2 FNYEAQ. The V segment lost 1 base and the J segment 4 bases; nucleotides outside the gene matches: 3. The CDR3 sequence is CASSLGLADADTQYF. In nucleotides, the CDR3 is TGTGCCAGCAGCTTAGGACTAGCGGACGCAGATACGCAGTATTTT.

This chain joins TRBV5-6 and TRBJ2-3; unclear D gene. V lost 0 bases and J lost 6, with 11 bases in between. The CDR3 covers 14 residues. Germline V gives CDR1 SGHDT, CDR2 YYEEEE. Written as DNA, the CDR3 is TGTGCCAGCAGCTTGGAGCCGCGCGAGGATACGCAGTATTTT. Protein product: CASSLEPREDTQYF.

This clone was recorded once. The CDR3 coding sequence is TGTGCCAGCTCACCAGGACTAGCGGTAGACAATGAGCAGTTCTTC. Translation: CASSPGLAVDNEQFF. J is TRBJ2-1 and V is TRBV18, with 10 positions matching TRBD2. Germline V CDR1 and CDR2: KGHSH, LQKENI. Trimming at V came to 2 bases and at J to 5 bases, leaving 3 bases not matched to a gene. The CDR3 sequence is 15 residues long.

The V call is TRBV9, the J call TRBJ2-3; 7 bases fit TRBD2. Per germline, CDR1 SGDLS and CDR2 YYNGEE. V shed 0 bases, J shed 2 bases, and the junction held 6 bases outside the gene matches. The CDR3 spans 16 residues. The CDR3: CASSVGGAGLTDTQYF. Here the CDR3 DNA reads TGTGCCAGCAGCGTAGGAGGAGCGGGGCTCACAGATACGCAGTATTTT.

The chain carries TRBV5-4 and TRBJ2-7; 8 bases map to TRBD2. The length of the CDR3 is 15 residues. The V gene's germline CDR1 is SGHNT and CDR2 YYREEE (reference sequence). V trimming: 6 bases; J trimming: 7 bases; junction bases outside the gene matches: 15. The CDR3, as DNA: TGTGCCAGCACCGCCGGGGGGGGGCGCCTCATGGAGCAGTACTTC. Its protein is CASTAGGGRLMEQYF.

J is TRBJ2-3 and V is TRBV19, with D perhaps TRBD2 (6 bases). Between the trimmed V and J ends, which lost 1 base and 1 base, there was a span of 9 bases. The CDR3 is 15 amino acids. The germline gives CDR1 LNHDA, CDR2 SQIVND (reference sequence). CDR3 DNA sequence: TGTGCCAGTAGTATAGCAGGAGGGGGCACAGATACGCAGTATTTT. Its protein product is CASSIAGGGTDTQYF.

This rearrangement joins TRBV19 to TRBJ1-1; D is unclear. V was shortened by 2 bases and J by 1 base, with 5 bases between the two germline ends. The CDR3 has 13 amino acids. Per the germline V gene, CDR1 is LNHDA and CDR2 is SQIVND (reference sequence). In DNA, the CDR3 is TGTGCCAGTAGTATAACCGAGAACACTGAAGCTTTCTTT. It encodes CASSITENTEAFF.

The rearrangement uses TRBV11-3 and TRBJ2-1; TRBD2 is a possible D gene (6 bases). This CDR3 contains 15 residues. Between the trimmed V and J ends, which lost 1 base and 4 bases, there was a span of 11 bases. The V gene's germline CDR1 is SGHNT and CDR2 YENEEA. In nucleotides, the CDR3 is TGTGCCAGCAGCTTAGCACCGGGACTTTACAATGAGCAGTTCTTC. Amino acids: CASSLAPGLYNEQFF. The full variable domain, its missing parts supplied by reference TRBV11-3 and TRBJ2-1, is EAGVVQSPRYKIIEKKQPVAFWCNPISGHNTLYWYLQNLGQGPELLIRYENEEAVDDSQLPKDRFSAERLKGVDSTLKIQPAELGDSAVYLCASSLAPGLYNEQFFGPGTRLTVL.

This chain joins TRBV9 and TRBJ1-2; D unclear. This CDR3 is built from 14 residues. Trimming cost V 4 bases and J 2 bases, with 12 bases left between them. Germline V lookup: CDR1 SGDLS, CDR2 YYNGEE. DNA of the CDR3: TGTGCCAGCAGCAACGAACTTCCGAACTATGGCTACACCTTC. As protein: CASSNELPNYGYTF.

This clone came up once. Within the sample, other DNA sequences also encode this same CDR3. The rearrangement links TRBV6-5 to TRBJ1-4, with D unresolved. The CDR3 contains 13 residues. The germline CDR1 and CDR2 sequences are MNHEY and SVGAGI. Trimming took 2 bases from V and 2 from J, leaving 3 bases between them. The CDR3 region has the DNA TGTGCCAGCAGTTACGCGACTAATGAAAAACTGTTTTTT. This encodes CASSYATNEKLFF.

This sequence joins TRBV5-1 and TRBJ2-3; 11 bases fit TRBD2. The CDR3 runs to 16 residues. Germline-derived CDR1 and CDR2 are SGHRS and YFSETQ. J lost 2 bases, V lost 4 bases, and 6 bases had no gene match. The CDR3 nucleotides read TGCGCCAGCAGCGACGGACTAGCGGGTTCCACAGATACGCAGTATTTT. Translating it yields CASSDGLAGSTDTQYF.

The DNA for the CDR3 is TGTGCCAGCAGCCCCCACCCCCAAGAGACCCAGTACTTC. It codes for CASSPHPQETQYF. V usage is TRBV7-9 and J usage is TRBJ2-5, with D unresolved. The CDR3 sequence is 13 residues long. Trimming cost V 5 bases and J 1 base, with 8 bases left between them. Germline CDR1 is SEHNR and CDR2 is FQNEAQ (reference sequence).